This record looks at one T cell receptor beta chain sequence and its context. What it recognizes is unknown. This entry belongs to a study of cytomegalovirus exposure and HLA in healthy donors. For the study at large: The study's early data release held approximately 91 million unique TCRs from HLA-typed donors. Broader study findings: Most CMV-associated TCR beta chains appeared HLA-restricted in a later analysis.

PCR was performed using 60 Vbeta and 13 Jbeta primers. Clones were read by immunoSEQ multiplex PCR, and TCRdb kept only the in-frame ones, dropping some. Counted here are about 110,000 clones, roughly 67% occurring once; the ten biggest clones make up roughly 8.3%. V lost 0 bases and J 0 bases, leaving 8 bases between the germline ends. CDR3 length: 15 amino acids. In germline, CDR1 is SGHAT, CDR2 FQNNGV. The rearrangement joins TRBV11-2 to TRBJ1-1; D uncertain. The sample comprised PBMCs. This receptor was identified in a young man in good health and CMV-seropositive. Written as DNA, the CDR3 is TGTGCCAGCAGCTTAGAGGGAGCCATGAACACTGAAGCTTTCTTT. Translation: CASSLEGAMNTEAFF. Full variable domain (rest looked up from reference TRBV11-2 and TRBJ1-1): EAGVAQSPRYKIIEKRQSVAFWCNPISGHATLYWYQQILGQGPKLLIQFQNNGVVDDSQLPKDRFSAERLKGVDSTLKIQPAKLEDSAVYLCASSLEGAMNTEAFFGQGTRLTVV.